The T cell receptor beta chain under discussion was sequenced for a study of blood T cell repertoires in COVID-19 (dated by TCRdb to about 2020). Regarding the study in general: Collaborator samples came from the United States, Italy and Spain and covered acute and convalescent phases of COVID-19. The material from the prospective study consisted of cDNA or gDNA derived from T cells, B-cell-depleted T cells, or PBMCs. The dataset comprised deeply sampled blood TCRbeta repertoires from subjects exposed to, actively infected with, or recovered from COVID-19. The repertoires were made available in a free public database intended to serve as a resource for research on the immune response to SARS-CoV-2. The samples were drawn from the first 160 participants of the ongoing ImmuneRACE study and from about 1,200 subjects provided by 6 global collaborators. A de-identified subject ID, COVID-19 status, age in years and sex were almost always included in the sample metadata. Where available, HLA class I and class II types were taken from metadata supplied by the sample provider and were not determined by assay-based typing.

The germline V gene gives CDR1 as MNHEY and CDR2 as SVGAGI. The V end gives up 6 bases and the J end 3 bases, leaving 4 bases in the junction not matched to a gene. The CDR3 sequence holds 15 residues, the cysteine and phenylalanine included. Only the CDR3 part of the read is kept: 45 bases, read in frame from the first base. Results and caveats for the whole study, not just this receptor: The amount of clinical and demographic metadata varied by source and participant and was provided uncurated.

With regard to this clone: Its antigen is still unknown. No qualities accompany the bases; no much larger clone lies one base away.

The immunoSEQ Assay, a bias-controlled multiplex PCR, was used to amplify TCRbeta CDR3 regions from genomic DNA. Per the authors' processing: The number of nucleated cells in each sample was estimated from the amplification of reference gene primers within the assay. To quantify the absolute abundance of each unique TCRbeta CDR3 rearrangement, sequence reads were collapsed and filtered. For each sample, productive Simpson clonality was calculated as the square root of Simpson's diversity index over productive rearrangements. As stored in TCRdb, this immuneACCESS dataset retains in-frame rearrangements with V and J assigned. A fraction of the clones does not appear; measured against another copy, unresolved V genes explain less than half of the discrepancy, and the remainder lacks a known reason. D and trimming come from the DNA, and the V and J calls and clone size come from that table. This sample gives roughly 53,000 clones in total; around 83% of them show up just once. The ten largest clonotypes hold about 5% of the sample.

Whole blood was collected in K2EDTA tubes by collaborating institutions according to the institutions' own protocols. Collaborator samples were shipped for TCRbeta analysis as frozen whole blood, isolated PBMCs, or DNA extracted from either sample type. The sequence derives from a man in his forties with active COVID-19. Recombination linked TRBV6-5 to TRBJ2-2; 10 central bases correspond to TRBD1. Material: peripheral blood. The DNA sequence is given as TGTGCCAGCAGCTTGACAGGGGGCGACACCGGGGAGCTGTTTTTT. Its translation reads: CASSLTGGDTGELFF.